What follows are 5 T cell receptor beta chains derived from one specimen sequenced in a study of T-cell reconstitution after alpha-beta-depleted transplantation in children. Preparing the TCRbeta library involved the use of unique molecular identifiers. TCRdb reanalysed the PCR reads using MiXCR and keeps one entry per CDR3 protein. The sample carries about 120,000 distinct CDR3 sequences, 10% recorded once. The sequences come from PBMCs, collected before TCRalphabeta/CD19-depleted stem cell transplant. These receptors all stem from a boy younger than 10 with acute lymphoblastic leukemia, due to receive a stem cell transplant.

Ten or more counts support this clonotype. The J gene is TRBJ2-2, the V gene TRBV25-1; 9 bases line up with TRBD1. The trim removed 6 bases at V and 0 bases at J, leaving 2 bases unmatched. Germline CDR1 and CDR2: MGHDK and SYGVNS. The CDR3 spans 15 residues. This CDR3 reads CASRRQGANTGELFF. The CDR3 DNA reads as TGTGCCAGCAGACGACAGGGGGCGAACACCGGGGAGCTGTTTTTT.

This clonotype was detected ten times or more. The chain carries TRBV4-1 and TRBJ2-7, with D uncertain. The V end lost 1 base, the J end lost 1 base, and 5 bases lay between the germline ends. Germline lookup yields CDR1 MGHRA and CDR2 YSYEKL. This CDR3 spans 13 amino acids. CDR3 residues: CASSQVTSYEQYF. CDR3 nucleotides: TGCGCCAGCAGCCAAGTTACGTCCTACGAGCAGTACTTC.

This clonotype was seen only a few times. The chain employs TRBV19 and TRBJ2-2; 14 bases agree with TRBD2. Germline CDR1 is LNHDA and CDR2 is SQIVND (reference sequence). V trimming: 4 bases; J trimming: 5 bases; junction bases outside the gene matches: 0. The CDR3 loop spans 15 amino acids. CDR3: CASSRTSGRTGELFF. The CDR3 bases are TGTGCCAGTAGTAGGACTAGCGGGAGGACCGGGGAGCTGTTTTTT.

J is TRBJ2-7 and V is TRBV7-8; a weak D match, TRBD2 (6 bases). With 3 bases removed from V and 2 bases from J, the gap between germline ends came to 14 bases. Germline assignment: CDR1 SGHVS and CDR2 FQNEAQ. The CDR3 is 15 residues long. This chain's CDR3 is CASSLGRDSTYEQYF. In nucleotides, the CDR3 is TGTGCCAGCAGCTTGGGCCGGGACTCAACCTACGAGCAGTACTTC.

This clonotype was recorded a few times. The V and J genes are TRBV5-1 and TRBJ2-1; 13 bases are a match to TRBD2. The CDR3 sequence is 15 residues long. Germline assignment: CDR1 SGHRS and CDR2 YFSETQ. V shed 8 bases and J 4 bases; nucleotides not matched to a gene: 6. The CDR3 loop reads CASQKLAGGYNEQFF. The CDR3 DNA reads as TGCGCCAGTCAGAAACTAGCGGGAGGGTACAATGAGCAGTTCTTC.